The T cell receptor beta chain under discussion was sequenced for a study of blood T cell repertoires in COVID-19. V lost 2 bases, J lost 2 bases, and 6 bases stayed unmatched. CDR3 length: 17 residues. Per germline, CDR1 ENHRY and CDR2 SYGVKD. Sequenced by immunoSEQ multiplex PCR; TCRdb stores in-frame clones only, minus some. The repertoire holds nearly 200,000 clones, approximately 82% seen once, with about 6.9% in the top ten. The chain employs TRBV10-3 and TRBJ2-6; 7 bases match TRBD1. The clonotype comes from a human donor with acute or convalescent COVID-19. The donor label of this sample is uncertain. The sequenced sample was peripheral blood. CDR3 in amino acids: CAISEPLGGTGANVLTF. The CDR3 coding sequence is TGTGCCATCAGTGAGCCACTAGGGGGCACTGGGGCCAACGTCCTGACTTTC.